This T cell receptor beta chain appears in the sequencing data of a study of blood T cell repertoires in COVID-19. Remarks on this clone: Germline is not matched at one junction end, which may reflect a read error.

TCRdb's copy holds only in-frame clones and misses some; the assay was immunoSEQ multiplex PCR. The sample contains roughly 76,000 clones, approximately 78% of which appear only once. This CDR3 has 14 residues. Germline-derived CDR1 and CDR2 are SGHKS and YYEKEE (reference sequence). This receptor was obtained from a woman aged 70-85 years with acute or convalescent COVID-19. Sequenced: peripheral blood. The chain has TRBV5-5 and TRBJ2-7; 9 nucleotides agree with TRBD1. The CDR3 loop reads CASSFTGGPYEQYF. In DNA form, the CDR3 reads TGTGCCAGCAGCTTTACAGGGGGCCCCTATGAGCAGTACTTC.